These 31 T cell receptor beta chains were all obtained from the same sample, sequenced in a study of CD8+CD57+ T cells in acquired aplastic anemia. Genomic DNA provided the template from which TCR beta VDJ and CDR3 profiles were obtained. TCRdb recomputed calls from the reads with MiXCR, one row per CDR3 protein. The sample lists about 210,000 distinct CDR3 sequences, 34% occurring once. Sequenced: sorted CD4+, CD8+, or CD8+CD57+ T cells (not recorded which) from PBMCs. These receptors were collected from a human donor in good health, serving as a control.

The chain has TRBV5-1 and TRBJ2-5; D perhaps matches TRBD2 (6 bases). The CDR3 has 14 amino acids. Germline assignment: CDR1 SGHRS and CDR2 YFSETQ. With 4 bases removed from V and 3 bases from J, the gap between germline ends came to 13 bases. CDR3 in amino acids: CASSRDSREETQYF. In nucleotides, the CDR3 is TGCGCCAGCAGCAGGGACTCCCGCGAAGAGACCCAGTACTTC.

J is TRBJ2-2 and V is TRBV7-2, with D hard to call. This CDR3 region has 12 residues. Germline-derived CDR1 and CDR2 are SGHTA and FQGNSA. The V gene lost 5 bases and the J gene lost 9 bases, with 10 bases spanning the gap. The CDR3 protein is CASSNVHRELFF. The CDR3 DNA reads TGTGCCAGCAGCAATGTACACCGGGAGCTGTTTTTT.

This clonotype was seen at least ten times. This sequence joins TRBV10-3 and TRBJ2-3; unclear D gene. Trimming left V 10 bases short and J 5 bases short, with 19 bases between. The germline CDR1 and CDR2 sequences are ENHRY and SYGVKD. The CDR3 is 14 residues long. The CDR3: CATHRGSLIDTQYF. Written as DNA, the CDR3 is TGTGCCACCCACCGTGGGTCTCTTATAGATACGCAGTATTTT.

The chain couples TRBV25-1 to TRBJ2-7; the D gene is possibly TRBD1 (6 bases). CDR1 is MGHDK, CDR2 SYGVNS, per germline. V lost 4 bases, J lost 4 bases, and 35 bases lay in between. This CDR3 has 21 amino acids. The CDR3 protein is CASSGIRLLVGARPHIYEQYF. CDR3 coding DNA: TGTGCCAGCAGTGGAATACGACTACTAGTGGGGGCCAGACCACATATTTACGAGCAGTACTTC.

This clonotype was seen at least ten times. This chain links TRBV7-9 with TRBJ2-5, with 8 nucleotides matching TRBD2. In germline, CDR1 is SEHNR, CDR2 FQNEAQ (reference sequence). The V gene end was trimmed by 7 bases and the J gene end by 2 bases; junction bases not matched to a gene: 3. The CDR3 extends over 13 amino acids. CDR3 loop: CASNTGGQETQYF. DNA for the CDR3: TGTGCCAGCAATACGGGGGGGCAAGAGACCCAGTACTTC.

This clonotype has more than one count but fewer than ten. V gene TRBV7-6 combines with J gene TRBJ2-7; D not certain. CDR1 and CDR2 (germline): SGHVS, FNYEAQ. CDR3 length: 15 residues. V was clipped by 0 bases and J by 3 bases, with 12 bases between them. This chain's CDR3 is CASSLAGSQDYEQYF. CDR3 coding DNA: TGTGCCAGCAGCTTAGCGGGATCCCAAGACTACGAGCAGTACTTC.

The sample holds many counts of this clonotype. The chain has TRBV15 and TRBJ2-7; 13 bases map to TRBD2. Germline V CDR1 and CDR2: LNHNV, YYDKDF (reference sequence). CDR3 length: 16 amino acids. Trimming cost V 2 bases and J 6 bases; bases outside gene matches: 7. CDR3 amino acids: CATSRLRTSGSFEQYF. The CDR3 nucleotides are TGTGCCACCAGCAGACTAAGGACTAGCGGGAGTTTCGAGCAGTACTTC.

The V call is TRBV15, the J call TRBJ1-5; D unresolved. Germline V CDR1 and CDR2: LNHNV, YYDKDF (reference sequence). The CDR3 sequence is 14 residues long. Deletions cut 0 bases from V and 0 bases from J, with 3 bases between. CDR3 coding DNA: TGTGCCACCAGCAGAGATTATAGCAATCAGCCCCAGCATTTT. This sequence encodes CATSRDYSNQPQHF.

V gene TRBV2 combines with J gene TRBJ2-1; D remains ambiguous. The CDR3 totals 14 residues. V gave up 5 bases and J gave up 3 bases, with 11 bases separating them. Germline-derived CDR1 and CDR2 are SNHLY and FYNNEI. CDR3 in DNA: TGTGCCAGCAGTCCGACGTCGTTCTACAATGAGCAGTTCTTC. Encoded protein: CASSPTSFYNEQFF.

The chain employs TRBV29-1 and TRBJ2-7; D is perhaps TRBD1 (6 bases). Germline lookup yields CDR1 SQVTM and CDR2 ANQGSEA. The CDR3 has 13 amino acids. The V and J ends lost 8 bases and 2 bases respectively, with 16 bases between them. DNA of the CDR3: TGCAGCTTAGGACAAGGGGGTCCCTACGAGCAGTACTTC. This translates into CSLGQGGPYEQYF.

The chain couples TRBV4-1 to TRBJ2-7; TRBD1 is a possible D gene (5 bases). Germline V lookup: CDR1 MGHRA, CDR2 YSYEKL. V gave up 1 base and J gave up 2 bases, with 12 bases separating them. The CDR3 has 15 residues. The CDR3 nucleotides are TGCGCCAGCAGCCAAGCTTCAGGGCCTACCTACGAGCAGTACTTC. Protein product: CASSQASGPTYEQYF.

J is TRBJ2-7 and V is TRBV7-3; 11 bases map to TRBD1. The CDR3 has 15 residues. CDR1 is SGHTA and CDR2 is FQGTGA in the germline V gene. V dropped 5 bases and J dropped 7; count of bases not matched to a gene: 10. The CDR3 reads CASSKDRGHLGEQYF. The CDR3 DNA follows: TGTGCCAGCAGCAAGGACAGGGGGCATCTGGGTGAGCAGTACTTC.

This clonotype was recorded many times. CDR3 loop: CASSPGGDRSIYGYTF. In DNA form, the CDR3 reads TGTGCCAGCAGCCCCGGGGGGGACAGGTCGATTTATGGCTACACCTTC. The rearrangement uses TRBV7-3 and TRBJ1-2; TRBD1 matches 8 bases. The CDR3 contains 16 residues. Germline V CDR1 and CDR2: SGHTA, FQGTGA. Losses at the gene ends were 5 bases for V and 5 bases for J; bases not matched to a gene: 13. Full variable domain (missing parts from reference TRBV7-3 and TRBJ1-2): GAGVSQTPSNKVTEKGKYVELRCDPISGHTALYWYRQSLGQGPEFLIYFQGTGAADDSGLPNDRFFAVRPEGSVSTLKIQRTERGDSAVYLCASSPGGDRSIYGYTFGSGTRLTVV.

The CDR3 region has the DNA TGTGCCAGCTCATCACTTGGACTAGCGGGAGGGGGCGAGCAGTTCTTC. It is translated as CASSSLGLAGGGEQFF. The chain employs TRBV9 and TRBJ2-1; the match to TRBD2 covers 15 bases. V lost 7 bases and J lost 10; bases outside the gene matches: 12. The CDR3 loop spans 16 amino acids. Germline CDR1 reads SGDLS; CDR2 reads YYNGEE.

This clonotype occurred once. The rearrangement links TRBV19 to TRBJ2-7; 9 bases are shared with TRBD1. This CDR3 contains 14 residues. V lost 9 bases and J lost 2; bases outside the gene matches: 8. The germline V gene encodes CDR1 LNHDA and CDR2 SQIVND (reference sequence). The CDR3 bases are TGTGCCAGCTTCGGGACAGGGATTACCTACGAGCAGTACTTC. Translating it yields CASFGTGITYEQYF. Looking up the rest from reference TRBV19 and TRBJ2-7 gives the full variable domain: DGGITQSPKYLFRKEGQNVTLSCEQNLNHDAMYWYRQDPGQGLRLIYYSQIVNDFQKGDIAEGYSVSREKKESFPLTVTSAQKNPTAFYLCASFGTGITYEQYFGPGTRLTVT.

This clonotype was detected ten times or more. The chain couples TRBV7-8 to TRBJ2-7; 8 bases match TRBD2. CDR1 and CDR2 (germline): SGHVS, FQNEAQ. This CDR3 contains 14 residues. V dropped 1 base and J dropped 10; count of bases not matched to a gene: 9. In DNA, the CDR3 is TGTGCCAGCAGCTTAGTCATCACGGGGGGGACTCAGTACTTC. It specifies CASSLVITGGTQYF.

CDR3 coding DNA: TGTGCCAGCAGCTTACTAGGGACAGGGTATGGAAACACCATATATTTT. It specifies CASSLLGTGYGNTIYF. The V and J genes are TRBV11-1 and TRBJ1-3; 9 bases are a match to TRBD1. Looked up from germline, CDR1 is SGHAT and CDR2 is FQDESV (reference sequence). The CDR3 spans 16 residues. V gave up 2 bases and J gave up 3 bases; unmatched junction bases: 5.

This clonotype was picked up a small number of times. The chain employs TRBV20-1 and TRBJ1-2, with no clear D. The CDR3 spans 13 residues. V lost 3 bases and J lost 4, with 12 bases in between. CDR1 and CDR2 (germline): DFQATT, SNEGSKA (reference sequence). CDR3 in amino acids: CSASVGSSYGYTF. CDR3 sequence (DNA): TGCAGTGCTAGTGTGGGGAGTTCCTATGGCTACACCTTC.

This clonotype was picked up many times. This chain connects TRBV5-6 to TRBJ1-5; D not certain. The V end lost 0 bases, the J end lost 2 bases, and 9 bases lay between the germline ends. CDR1 is SGHDT, CDR2 YYEEEE, per germline. The CDR3 extends over 15 amino acids. In nucleotides, the CDR3 is TGTGCCAGCAGCTTGGGCCCGGCGGGCAATCAGCCCCAGCATTTT. As protein: CASSLGPAGNQPQHF. The variable domain in full, completed from reference TRBV5-6 and TRBJ1-5, reads DAGVTQSPTHLIKTRGQQVTLRCSPKSGHDTVSWYQQALGQGPQFIFQYYEEEERQRGNFPDRFSGHQFPNYSSELNVNALLLGDSALYLCASSLGPAGNQPQHFGDGTRLSIL.

This clonotype was observed a handful of times. This chain joins TRBV4-2 and TRBJ2-5; TRBD2 agrees at 10 bases. Germline assignment: CDR1 LGHNA and CDR2 YNFKEQ. V dropped 3 bases and J dropped 2; count of bases not matched to a gene: 9. CDR3 length equals 17 residues. CDR3 amino acids: CASSQSSGGPSQETQYF. Here the CDR3 DNA reads TGTGCCAGCAGCCAGAGTAGCGGGGGGCCCAGTCAAGAGACCCAGTACTTC.

This clonotype was recorded at least ten times. J is TRBJ1-1 and V is TRBV2, with 7 nucleotides matching TRBD1. The CDR3 contains 14 residues. Germline V lookup: CDR1 SNHLY, CDR2 FYNNEI. V shed 4 bases and J 3 bases; nucleotides not matched to a gene: 5. For the CDR3, the DNA is TGTGCCAGCAGTGCCAGGGGGGTATACACTGAAGCTTTCTTT. Protein: CASSARGVYTEAFF.

The rearrangement joins TRBV20-1 to TRBJ1-2; the match to TRBD1 covers 7 bases. There are 15 residues in the CDR3. The germline V gene encodes CDR1 DFQATT and CDR2 SNEGSKA (reference sequence). Germline trimming cut 3 bases from V and 3 bases from J; bases unmatched to any gene: 10. In DNA form, the CDR3 reads TGCAGTGCTAGTCTCTTACCCCAGGGGGACTATGGCTACACCTTC. Residues: CSASLLPQGDYGYTF.

This clonotype showed up many times. V is TRBV19 and J is TRBJ1-2; D might be TRBD1 (6 bases). Germline V CDR1 and CDR2: LNHDA, SQIVND (reference sequence). This CDR3 has 11 amino acids. Trimming left V 5 bases short and J 7 bases short, with 8 bases between. The CDR3 nucleotides are TGTGCCAGTAGTCAGGGGCCTGGCTACACCTTC. As protein: CASSQGPGYTF.

This clonotype was observed many times. The genes are TRBV20-1 and TRBJ2-3; a possible D gene is TRBD2 (6 bases). V was cut by 5 bases and J by 1 base, with 10 bases left in between. CDR1 is DFQATT, CDR2 SNEGSKA, per germline (reference sequence). CDR3 size: 13 residues. The CDR3 reads CSAGPSGTDTQYF. In nucleotides, the CDR3 is TGCAGTGCTGGGCCTAGCGGCACAGATACGCAGTATTTT.

Worth noting for this clonotype: Because the CDR3 is missing its conserved closing phenylalanine or tryptophan, this is likely a read error. The genes are TRBV3-1 and TRBJ1-2; D perhaps matches TRBD1 (6 bases). The CDR3 spans 15 residues. Germline assignment: CDR1 LGHDT and CDR2 YNNKEL (reference sequence). The V gene lost 0 bases and the J gene lost 1 base, with 9 bases spanning the gap. CDR3 DNA: TGTGCCAGCAGCCAAGACCAGGGGCTTAACTATGGCTACACCATC. Encoded protein: CASSQDQGLNYGYTI.

The chain links TRBV11-2 to TRBJ2-1; 13 nucleotides match TRBD2. V was pared by 5 bases and J by 4 bases, with 2 bases of the junction left unmatched. The germline V gene has CDR1 SGHAT and CDR2 FQNNGV. This CDR3 has 15 amino acids. The CDR3 is CASSTGLAGYNEQFF. In DNA form, the CDR3 reads TGTGCCAGCAGCACGGGACTAGCGGGGTACAATGAGCAGTTCTTC. The variable domain in full, completed from reference TRBV11-2 and TRBJ2-1, reads EAGVAQSPRYKIIEKRQSVAFWCNPISGHATLYWYQQILGQGPKLLIQFQNNGVVDDSQLPKDRFSAERLKGVDSTLKIQPAKLEDSAVYLCASSTGLAGYNEQFFGPGTRLTVL.

This sequence joins TRBV25-1 and TRBJ2-7; 8 nucleotides match TRBD1. V trimming: 1 base; J trimming: 2 bases; junction bases outside the gene matches: 1. Germline V lookup: CDR1 MGHDK, CDR2 SYGVNS. The CDR3 runs 14 residues. CDR3 sequence (DNA): TGTGCCAGCAGTGAATCAGGGGGCCCCTACGAGCAGTACTTC. Protein: CASSESGGPYEQYF.

This clonotype appeared many times. The V gene is TRBV24-1, the J gene TRBJ2-3; D not resolved. The ends were cut back, 7 bases at V and 0 bases at J, with 7 bases in the middle. CDR3 size: 13 residues. Germline V gene sequence: CDR1 KGHDR, CDR2 SFDVKD. Here the CDR3 reads CATSSSSTDTQYF. In nucleotides, the CDR3 is TGTGCCACCAGCTCCTCTAGCACAGATACGCAGTATTTT.

The chain couples TRBV20-1 to TRBJ2-3; D ambiguous. The V end was cut by 4 bases, the J end by 4 bases, with 12 bases between. The CDR3 is 13 amino acids. Germline values: CDR1 DFQATT, CDR2 SNEGSKA (reference sequence). CDR3 region: CSANFNFADTQYF. The CDR3 bases are TGCAGTGCTAATTTCAATTTCGCAGATACGCAGTATTTT.

This clonotype occurred many times. J is TRBJ2-2 and V is TRBV10-2, with a tentative D call TRBD2 (6 bases). The V end was cut by 0 bases, the J end by 4 bases, with 15 bases between. From germline, CDR1 is WSHSY and CDR2 SAAADI. The CDR3 loop spans 17 amino acids. Written as DNA, the CDR3 is TGCGCCAGCAGTGAGTCGATTGGGACTTACACCACCGGGGAGCTGTTTTTT. Its protein is CASSESIGTYTTGELFF.

V usage is TRBV12-3 or TRBV12-4 and J usage is TRBJ1-5, with D unresolved. V lost 11 bases to trimming and J lost 4 bases, with 24 bases between them. The CDR3 is 16 amino acids. The CDR3 coding sequence is TGTGCCTCCTCTACCGGGCGGAGGTGGGTTAATCAGCCCCAGCATTTT. Its protein is CASSTGRRWVNQPQHF.